Sequencing of this T cell receptor beta chain was carried out in a study of blood T cells in healthy people across ages. The CDR3 length is 13 residues. The second PCR ran roughly 6 to 11 cycles with a sample-barcoded 5' primer and J-beta primers. TCRdb analysed the 5' RACE reads with MiXCR anew, one entry per CDR3 protein. This table has 750,000 to 950,000 distinct CDR3 sequences, around a quarter appearing once. The table lists this clonotype with a few counts. This same sample was also taken into another study, of T cells of mothers and their children. That study reports: The yield was over 8 million TCR beta CDR3 reads from each mother and a few million from each child.

Sequencing was performed on blood. This chain uses TRBV12-3 or TRBV12-4 with TRBJ2-5, with D tentatively TRBD2 (5 bases). Judging by the DNA end, TRBJ2-1 fits better; the J call may be wrong. The TCR was taken from a boy aged 5 to 17 in good health. The CDR3 DNA sequence: TGTGCCAGCAGTTTACGAGAGGGCAATGAGCAGTTCTTC. It yields the protein CASSLREGNEQFF.